This is a list of T cell receptor beta chains from one sample in a study of cytotoxic CD8 clonotypes in ibrutinib-treated CLL. Method: immunoSEQ multiplex PCR; TCRdb's copy keeps in-frame clones and lacks some. The table lists some 19,000 clones, 81% of them singletons. Source: PBMCs, taken before ibrutinib treatment. The source of these receptors is a human donor with chronic lymphocytic leukemia. CDR3s include the opening cysteine and the closing phenylalanine or tryptophan. The D gene is left open where the match is weak. Only some rows state a clone size, as once, few, many or a class for expanded clones.

once,TRBD2,TRBJ2-3,TRBV6-5,CASSYRTSGSTDTQYF,TGTGCCAGCAGTTACCGGACTAGCGGAAGCACAGATACGCAGTATTTT
NA,NA,TRBJ1-6,TRBV10-3,CATVKNIQGRTSDSPLHF,TGTGCCACCGTAAAAAACATACAGGGAAGGACTTCTGATTCACCCCTCCACTTT
NA,NA,TRBJ1-2,TRBV4-3,CASSQDIGGAGGYTF,TGCGCCAGCAGCCAAGATATTGGGGGGGCAGGTGGCTACACCTTC
NA,TRBD2,TRBJ2-1,TRBV27,CASSLLAGGNEQFF,TGTGCCAGCAGTTTATTAGCGGGTGGGAATGAGCAGTTCTTC
once,NA,TRBJ2-1,TRBV5-1,CASSLALSSYNEQFF,TGCGCCAGCAGCTTGGCCCTGAGCTCCTACAATGAGCAGTTCTTC
NA,NA,TRBJ2-7,TRBV7-9,CASSLGLGAVNSYEQYF,TGTGCCAGCAGCTTAGGACTTGGGGCGGTGAACTCCTACGAGCAGTACTTC
few,TRBD1,TRBJ1-2,TRBV6-1,CARGQGQSYTF,TGTGCCAGGGGACAGGGTCAAAGCTACACCTTC
NA,NA,TRBJ1-1,TRBV18,CASSLRAGSGNTEAFF,TGTGCCAGCTCACTTCGAGCAGGGTCCGGGAACACTGAAGCTTTCTTT
NA,NA,TRBJ1-3,TRBV7-9,CASSLVGGETGNTIYF,TGTGCCAGCAGCTTAGTGGGGGGAGAAACTGGAAACACCATATATTTT
NA,NA,TRBJ2-1,TRBV29-1,CSVPTTHSYNEQFF,TGCAGCGTCCCCACTACACACTCCTACAATGAGCAGTTCTTC
NA,NA,TRBJ2-1,TRBV7-3,CASSSQLASNEQFF,TGTGCCAGCAGCTCCCAGCTAGCGAGCAATGAGCAGTTCTTC
few,NA,TRBJ2-3,TRBV18,CASSRGDGADTQYF,TGTGCCAGCTCCCGAGGGGACGGCGCAGATACGCAGTATTTT
few,TRBD2,TRBJ2-1,TRBV7-2,CASSPLGGGSYNEQFF,TGTGCCAGCAGCCCATTGGGGGGGGGCTCCTACAATGAGCAGTTCTTC
NA,NA,TRBJ1-2,TRBV6-5,CASSYGANRYGYTF,TGTGCCAGCAGTTATGGGGCGAACAGATATGGCTACACCTTC
NA,TRBD2,TRBJ2-1,TRBV4-3,CASSQDTSGAYNEQFF,TGCGCCAGCAGCCAAGACACTAGCGGAGCCTACAATGAGCAGTTCTTC
NA,NA,TRBJ2-1,TRBV7-9,CASSWRTGTAESYNEQFF,TGTGCCAGCAGCTGGAGGACCGGGACGGCCGAATCCTACAATGAGCAGTTCTTC
NA,TRBD1,TRBJ1-2,TRBV6-1,CASSESPGTGGHGYTF,TGTGCCAGCAGTGAATCCCCGGGGACAGGAGGACATGGCTACACCTTC
NA,NA,TRBJ1-1,TRBV6-5,CASSKSGGNTEAFF,TGTGCCAGCAGCAAAAGCGGGGGGAACACTGAAGCTTTCTTT
NA,NA,TRBJ1-1,TRBV28,CASSYSVGRANTEAFF,TGTGCCAGCAGTTATTCGGTGGGCAGAGCGAACACTGAAGCTTTCTTT
NA,TRBD1,TRBJ1-3,TRBV7-9,CASSLVGQHSGNTIYF,TGTGCCAGCAGCTTAGTGGGACAGCACTCTGGAAACACCATATATTTT
once,TRBD2,TRBJ2-7,TRBV9,CASSVGTSGGPLYEQYF,TGTGCCAGCAGCGTAGGAACTAGCGGGGGGCCACTTTACGAGCAGTACTTC
NA,NA,TRBJ2-3,TRBV15,CATSRESTDTQYF,TGTGCCACCAGCAGAGAAAGTACAGATACGCAGTATTTT
NA,NA,TRBJ1-1,TRBV7-6,CASSADSNTEAFF,TGTGCCAGCAGCGCAGACAGTAACACTGAAGCTTTCTTT
NA,TRBD1,TRBJ2-7,TRBV2,CASSDLDRGHEQYF,TGTGCCAGCAGTGATCTGGACAGGGGGCACGAGCAGTACTTC
NA,TRBD1,TRBJ2-1,TRBV29-1,CSVDRVSSYNEQFF,TGCAGCGTAGACAGGGTAAGCTCCTACAATGAGCAGTTCTTC
NA,TRBD1,TRBJ1-6,TRBV2,CASSTTGGNSPLHF,TGTGCCAGCAGTACGACAGGGGGGAATTCACCCCTCCACTTT
NA,NA,TRBJ1-1,TRBV7-3,CASSLGDTSAFF,TGTGCCAGCAGCTTAGGGGACACCTCAGCTTTCTTT
NA,TRBD1,TRBJ1-1,TRBV6-1,CASRTGTGGTEAFF,TGTGCCAGCAGGACAGGGACAGGGGGCACTGAAGCTTTCTTT
NA,NA,TRBJ2-7,TRBV7-2,CASSILGGFTYEQYF,TGTGCCAGCAGTATATTAGGGGGTTTCACCTACGAGCAGTACTTC
NA,NA,TRBJ2-7,TRBV4-3,CASSQDGGSHEQYF,TGCGCCAGCAGCCAAGATGGAGGGTCCCACGAGCAGTACTTC
NA,TRBD1,TRBJ2-7,TRBV7-9,CASSGQEMVQYF,TGTGCCAGCAGCGGACAGGAGATGGTGCAGTACTTC
NA,NA,TRBJ2-7,TRBV11-2,CASSLGEYEQYF,TGTGCCAGCAGCTTAGGGGAGTACGAGCAGTACTTC
few,NA,TRBJ1-1,TRBV6-1,CASSDRRGAFF,TGTGCCAGCAGTGATAGGAGGGGAGCTTTCTTT
NA,TRBD1,TRBJ2-7,TRBV19,CASSPGTEPYEQYF,TGTGCCAGTAGCCCCGGGACAGAACCCTACGAGCAGTACTTC
NA,NA,TRBJ1-1,TRBV28,CASSLLDSEAFF,TGTGCCAGCAGTTTATTAGACTCTGAAGCTTTCTTT
NA,NA,TRBJ1-4,TRBV14,CASSRVGANEKLFF,TGTGCCAGCAGCCGGGTCGGGGCTAATGAAAAACTGTTTTTT
NA,TRBD2,TRBJ2-1,TRBV7-2,CASSPGVLAGYNEQFF,TGTGCCAGCAGCCCAGGGGTACTAGCGGGATACAATGAGCAGTTCTTC
NA,NA,TRBJ2-3,TRBV5-5,CASSNTDTQYF,TGTGCCAGCAGCAACACAGATACGCAGTATTTT
NA,TRBD1,TRBJ1-1,TRBV18,CASSPADRGNTEAFF,TGTGCCAGCTCACCAGCGGACAGGGGGAACACTGAAGCTTTCTTT
NA,TRBD2,TRBJ2-5,TRBV10-3,CAISTGLAGIVQETQYF,TGTGCCATCAGCACCGGACTAGCGGGGATTGTTCAAGAGACCCAGTACTTC
NA,TRBD1,TRBJ2-7,TRBV10-1,CASSGSRTGTYEQYF,TGCGCCAGCAGTGGGTCCAGGACAGGGACTTACGAGCAGTACTTC
once,NA,TRBJ2-5,TRBV2,CASSETRGYKRTQYF,TGTGCCAGCAGTGAAACCCGGGGATACAAGAGGACCCAGTACTTC
NA,NA,TRBJ1-6,TRBV28,CASSLTGASNSPLHF,TGTGCCAGCAGTTTGACGGGGGCTTCTAATTCACCCCTCCACTTT
NA,TRBD1,TRBJ1-5,TRBV6-5,CASSRQGGQPQHF,TGTGCCAGCTCACGACAGGGTGGACAGCCCCAGCATTTT
NA,TRBD2,TRBJ2-5,TRBV5-4,CASSLGRGDQETQYF,TGTGCCAGCAGCCTTGGGCGGGGGGACCAAGAGACCCAGTACTTC
NA,TRBD1,TRBJ1-6,TRBV7-2,CASSLTGGPSPLHF,TGTGCCAGCAGCTTGACAGGGGGGCCTTCACCCCTCCACTTT
NA,NA,TRBJ1-6,TRBV6-1,CASSGDPAPLHF,TGTGCCAGCAGTGGCGACCCAGCACCCCTCCACTTT
NA,TRBD2,TRBJ2-1,TRBV7-2,CASSLGLAGALWSYNEQFF,TGTGCCAGCAGCTTGGGACTAGCGGGGGCCCTTTGGTCCTACAATGAGCAGTTCTTC
once,NA,TRBJ1-1,TRBV10-3,CATTPTGTEAFF,TGTGCCACCACCCCGACGGGCACTGAAGCTTTCTTT
NA,TRBD1,TRBJ2-1,TRBV19,CATGTGYNEQFF,TGTGCCACTGGGACAGGCTACAATGAGCAGTTCTTC
medium-sized,NA,TRBJ2-2,TRBV7-9,CASSLARRGGELFF,TGTGCCAGCAGCTTAGCTCGGCGCGGCGGGGAGCTGTTTTTT
NA,NA,TRBJ1-1,TRBV5-4,CASGRWNTEAFF,TGTGCCAGCGGCCGCTGGAACACTGAAGCTTTCTTT